The text below deals with one T cell receptor (beta chain). This clonotype came up a few times. It has no known antigen specificity. No base quality information exists; no much larger clone differs at one position. The data derive from a study of post-analysis software for immune sequencing data (dated by TCRdb to about 2015). For the study in its entirety: Relapsing-remitting, secondary progressive and progressive-relapsing multiple sclerosis were recorded as disease courses, and subtype annotation was lacking for some patients. The patient repertoires were compared against some twelve previously published healthy control repertoires obtained from donors aged 6 to 25 years. A subset of samples was prepared in parallel using single-end sample barcoding, then pooled and co-amplified after Illumina adapter ligation. Study-wide findings and limitations: Multiple sclerosis patients had significantly lower normalized Chao1 diversity than controls, a result that suggests substantial peripheral T-cell clonal expansion. The control group was slightly older than the multiple sclerosis patient group. When samples were clustered directly using the F measure, samples prepared in the same batch co-clustered strongly, which prompted a batch-effect correction.

To demonstrate the VDJtools post-analysis software, the study profiled TCR beta repertoires from the peripheral blood of about a dozen young patients with multiple sclerosis. The patients with multiple sclerosis were children and adolescents between roughly 6 and 17 years of age. The receptor library was made with PCR. For sequencing, an Illumina HiSeq 2500 was employed. To reduce PCR and sequencing biases, unique molecular identifiers were incorporated into the TCR beta cDNA libraries. Roughly 500,000 cDNA molecules were obtained for every 1 to 10 million input T cells, so each molecule roughly corresponded to one T cell. The patient libraries were prepared and sequenced with the same protocol used for the earlier healthy control dataset. Within a given batch, samples were prepared together, multiplexed and sequenced on the same HiSeq lane. As for the authors' bioinformatics: MIGEC handled the raw barcoded reads, throwing out single-read molecular identifier groups before consensus assembly and CDR3 extraction. VDJtools was used for post-analysis of the clonotype tables, with diversity normalized by down-sampling every dataset to the smallest sample size. To correct batch-related cross-sample contamination, repertoire overlap clustering matched CDR3 amino acid sequences but not nucleotide sequences. The public reads were quality trimmed at Q25 with fastp and then assembled into clones with MiXCR by TCRdb, keeping productive beta chains. CDR3 protein sequences are deduplicated, and each keeps its most common genes and DNA. TCRdb's processing, not the authors' own work, is the source of the V and J calls. Counted in this sample were approximately 770,000 distinct CDR3 sequences; just over 45% of them appeared once. The ten largest clones represent roughly 4.9% of the sample.

The sequencing input was blood. This TCR was recovered from a girl aged 10-17 years with multiple sclerosis.

CDR3 region: CASSFGGSAYEQYF. The DNA sequence reads TGTGCCAGCAGCTTCGGCGGGAGTGCCTACGAGCAGTACTTC. The rearranged chain carries TRBV7-9 and TRBJ2-7; a stretch of 7 junction bases matches TRBD2. The germline V gene (reference sequence) supplies CDR1 SEHNR and CDR2 FQNEAQ. Measured from the cysteine to the phenylalanine, the CDR3 is 14 residues long. Kept here is only the CDR3 DNA, which spans 42 bases and is read in frame from base 1. Here V drops 3 bases and J drops 2 bases, and the junction holds 4 bases not matched to any gene.